In this sample, the clone carrying this TCR beta chain turned up a few times. Enrollment of patients from Seattle took place during active infection, with longitudinal follow-up. The data stem from a study of blood T cell repertoires in COVID-19. Study information: The samples span acute and convalescent COVID-19 from the United States, Italy and Spain. From T cells, B-cell-depleted T cells, or PBMCs came the material, which was cDNA or gDNA.

Per the original data handling: Scientists estimated how many nucleated cells there were by amplifying reference gene primers. The method was immunoSEQ multiplex PCR; TCRdb's version includes in-frame clones alone and lacks a portion of them. V and J calls and clone size are as listed in that table; D and trimming were resolved from the DNA. The sample holds hundreds of thousands of clones, 85% to 90% seen once. Germline CDR1 reads KGHDR; CDR2 reads SFDVKD. The junction had 6 bases not matched to a gene; V was cut back by 2 bases and J by 0 bases. This CDR3 has 17 amino acids. The V gene is TRBV24-1, the J gene TRBJ2-5; 9 bases match TRBD1. Sequencing was carried out using peripheral blood. The source is a woman aged 25 to 39 with COVID-19, enrolled during active disease. For the CDR3, the DNA is TGTGCCACCAGTGATTACCGGGGACAGGGAAACCAAGAGACCCAGTACTTC. Translation gives CATSDYRGQGNQETQYF.